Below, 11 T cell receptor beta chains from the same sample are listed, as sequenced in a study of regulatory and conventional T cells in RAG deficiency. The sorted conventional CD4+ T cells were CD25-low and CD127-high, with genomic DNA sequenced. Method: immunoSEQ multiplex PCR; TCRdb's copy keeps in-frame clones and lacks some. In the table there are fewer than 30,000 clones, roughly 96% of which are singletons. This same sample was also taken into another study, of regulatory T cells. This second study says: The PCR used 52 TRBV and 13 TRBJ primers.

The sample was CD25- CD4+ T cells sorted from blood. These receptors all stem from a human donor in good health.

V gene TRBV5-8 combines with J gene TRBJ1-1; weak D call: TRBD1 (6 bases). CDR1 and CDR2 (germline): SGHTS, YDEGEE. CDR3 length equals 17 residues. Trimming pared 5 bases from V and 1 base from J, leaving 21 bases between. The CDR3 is CASSWGPGIPQNTEAFF. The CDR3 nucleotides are TGTGCCAGCAGTTGGGGGCCAGGGATTCCTCAGAACACTGAAGCTTTCTTT.

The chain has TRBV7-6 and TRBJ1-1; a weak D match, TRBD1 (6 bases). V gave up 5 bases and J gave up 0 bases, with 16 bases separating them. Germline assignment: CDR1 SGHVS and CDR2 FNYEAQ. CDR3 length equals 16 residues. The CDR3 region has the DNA TGTGCCAGCAGCCCCCCTCGGTCAGGGGTGAACACTGAAGCTTTCTTT. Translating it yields CASSPPRSGVNTEAFF.

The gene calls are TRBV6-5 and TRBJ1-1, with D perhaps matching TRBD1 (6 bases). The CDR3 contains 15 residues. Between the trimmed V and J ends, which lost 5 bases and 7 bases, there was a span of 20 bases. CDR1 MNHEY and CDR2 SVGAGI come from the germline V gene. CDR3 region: CASSTGGGGTHEAFF. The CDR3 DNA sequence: TGTGCCAGCAGTACGGGAGGGGGGGGCACCCATGAAGCTTTCTTT.

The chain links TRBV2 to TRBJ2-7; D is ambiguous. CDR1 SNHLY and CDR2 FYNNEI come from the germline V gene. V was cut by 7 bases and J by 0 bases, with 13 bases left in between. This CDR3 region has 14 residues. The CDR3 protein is CASIPTVLSYEQYF. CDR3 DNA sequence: TGTGCCAGCATTCCCACGGTACTCTCCTACGAGCAGTACTTC.

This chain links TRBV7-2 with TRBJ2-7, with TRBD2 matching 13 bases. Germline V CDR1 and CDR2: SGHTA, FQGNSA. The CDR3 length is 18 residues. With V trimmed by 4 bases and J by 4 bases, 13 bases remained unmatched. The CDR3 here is CASSYRLAGGQGAYEQYF. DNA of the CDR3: TGTGCCAGCAGCTATCGACTAGCGGGGGGCCAGGGGGCTTACGAGCAGTACTTC.

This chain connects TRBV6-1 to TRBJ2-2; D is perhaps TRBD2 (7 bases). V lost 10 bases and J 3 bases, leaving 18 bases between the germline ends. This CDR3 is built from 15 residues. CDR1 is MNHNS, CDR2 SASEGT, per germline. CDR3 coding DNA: TGTGCCACCTCAATGAGGGGGGGTGACACCGGGGAGCTGTTTTTT. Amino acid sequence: CATSMRGGDTGELFF.

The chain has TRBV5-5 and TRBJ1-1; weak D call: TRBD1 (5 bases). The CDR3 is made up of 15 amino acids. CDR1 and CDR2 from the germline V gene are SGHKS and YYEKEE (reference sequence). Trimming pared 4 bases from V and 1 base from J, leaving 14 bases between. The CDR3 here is CASSAFGGGNTEAFF. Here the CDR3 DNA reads TGTGCCAGCAGCGCTTTCGGGGGAGGGAACACTGAAGCTTTCTTT.

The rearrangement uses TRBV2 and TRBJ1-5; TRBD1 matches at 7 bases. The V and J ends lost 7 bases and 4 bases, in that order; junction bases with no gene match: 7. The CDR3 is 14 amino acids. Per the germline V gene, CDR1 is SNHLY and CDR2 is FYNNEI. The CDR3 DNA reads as TGTGCCAGCACCGGACAGGTGGCAAATCAGCCCCAGCATTTT. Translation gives CASTGQVANQPQHF.

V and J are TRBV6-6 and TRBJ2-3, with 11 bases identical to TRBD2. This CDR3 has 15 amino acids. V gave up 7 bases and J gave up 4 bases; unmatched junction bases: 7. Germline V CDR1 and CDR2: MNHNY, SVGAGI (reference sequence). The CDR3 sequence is CASKTGTSGADTQYF. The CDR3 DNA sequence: TGTGCCAGCAAAACCGGGACTAGCGGTGCAGATACGCAGTATTTT.

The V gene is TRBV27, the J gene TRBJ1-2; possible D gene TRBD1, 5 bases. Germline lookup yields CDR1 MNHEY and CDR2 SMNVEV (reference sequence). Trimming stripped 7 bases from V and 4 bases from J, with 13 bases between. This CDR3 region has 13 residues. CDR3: CASMPPDIYGYTF. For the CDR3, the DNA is TGTGCCAGCATGCCCCCGGACATCTATGGCTACACCTTC.

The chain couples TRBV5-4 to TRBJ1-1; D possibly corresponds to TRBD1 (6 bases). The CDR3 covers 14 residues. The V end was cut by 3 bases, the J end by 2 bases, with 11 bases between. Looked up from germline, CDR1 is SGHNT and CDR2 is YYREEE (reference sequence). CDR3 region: CASSSPTGNTEAFF. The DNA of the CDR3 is TGTGCCAGCAGCTCGCCGACAGGCAACACTGAAGCTTTCTTT.